This T cell receptor (beta chain) comes out of a study of blood T cells in healthy people across ages. The CDR3 runs 15 residues. Trimming removed 7 bases from V and 1 base from J, with 14 bases in between. It was with a sample-barcoded 5' primer and a J-beta primer mix that a second PCR of about 6 to 12 cycles was run. From the 5' RACE reads, TCRdb called clonotypes with MiXCR, one entry per CDR3 protein. The data contain 1.5 million to 2 million distinct CDR3 sequences, roughly 27% of them singletons. The TCR comes from a woman in her twenties or thirties in good health. Sequencing was carried out using blood. This sequence joins TRBV12-3 or TRBV12-4 and TRBJ2-1; the D gene is possibly TRBD2 (6 bases). Written as DNA, the CDR3 is TGTGCCAGCACCCCGGGGGTAGGATCCTACAATGAGCAGTTCTTC. The encoded protein is CASTPGVGSYNEQFF.